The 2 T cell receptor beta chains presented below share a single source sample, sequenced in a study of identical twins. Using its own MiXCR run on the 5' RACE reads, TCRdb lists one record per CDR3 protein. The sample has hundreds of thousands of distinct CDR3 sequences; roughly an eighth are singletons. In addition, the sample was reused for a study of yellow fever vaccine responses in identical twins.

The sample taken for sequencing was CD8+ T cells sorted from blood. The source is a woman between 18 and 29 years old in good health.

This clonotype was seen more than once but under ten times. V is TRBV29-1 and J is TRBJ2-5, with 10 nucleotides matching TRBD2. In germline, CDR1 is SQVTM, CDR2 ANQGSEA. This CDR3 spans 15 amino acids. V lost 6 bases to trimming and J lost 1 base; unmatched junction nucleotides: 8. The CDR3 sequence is CSVEGTSEGQETQYF. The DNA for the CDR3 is TGCAGCGTCGAGGGGACTAGCGAGGGCCAAGAGACCCAGTACTTC.

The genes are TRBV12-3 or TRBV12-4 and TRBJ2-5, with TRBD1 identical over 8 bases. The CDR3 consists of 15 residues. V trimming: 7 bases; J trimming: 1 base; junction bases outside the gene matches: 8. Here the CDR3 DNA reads TGTGCCAGCACCCGACAGGGGAACCCCCAAGAGACCCAGTACTTC. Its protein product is CASTRQGNPQETQYF.